These T cell receptor beta chains were read from a single sample in a study of shared clonotypes between healthy human individuals. The repertoire was sequenced with immunoSEQ multiplex PCR; TCRdb's copy has only in-frame clones and lacks some. The top ten clones hold roughly 0.36% of a sample with about 2.3 million clones, just over 90% of them seen once. The sample taken for sequencing was naive CD4+ T cells from PBMCs. The receptors were sampled from a man aged 18 to 30 in good health. Some clones in this sample may be carry-over from other donors' samples. CDR3s include the opening cysteine and the closing phenylalanine or tryptophan. D genes are given only for firm matches. Only part of the rows carry a size: once, few, many, or a class if the clone is expanded.

size: NA
D: TRBD2
V: TRBV11-2
J: TRBJ2-1
CDR3: CASSFGTSQFF
DNA: TGTGCCAGCAGCTTCGGGACTAGCCAGTTCTTC

size: NA
D: NA
V: TRBV7-2
J: TRBJ1-1
CDR3: CASSPRSAGNTEAFF
DNA: TGTGCCAGCAGCCCCCGGAGTGCGGGGAACACTGAAGCTTTCTTT

size: NA
D: NA
V: TRBV5-1
J: TRBJ2-2
CDR3: CASSLEGTRTGELFF
DNA: TGCGCCAGCAGCTTGGAAGGGACACGTACCGGGGAGCTGTTTTTT

size: NA
D: NA
V: TRBV5-4
J: TRBJ2-1
CDR3: CASSKKGLNNEQFF
DNA: TGTGCCAGCAGCAAGAAAGGACTAAACAATGAGCAGTTCTTC

size: NA
D: NA
V: TRBV29-1
J: TRBJ2-5
CDR3: CSAGRETQYF
DNA: TGCAGCGCCGGCAGGGAGACCCAGTACTTC

size: NA
D: TRBD1
V: TRBV5-4
J: TRBJ1-2
CDR3: CASSMTGMYGYTF
DNA: TGTGCCAGCAGCATGACAGGGATGTATGGCTACACCTTC

size: once
D: TRBD2
V: TRBV7-9
J: TRBJ2-5
CDR3: CASSPSGRGETQYF
DNA: TGTGCCAGCAGCCCTAGCGGGAGGGGAGAGACCCAGTACTTC

size: NA
D: TRBD1
V: TRBV19
J: TRBJ2-7
CDR3: CASSTRQGASYEQYF
DNA: TGTGCCAGTAGTACCAGACAGGGGGCATCCTACGAGCAGTACTTC

size: NA
D: NA
V: TRBV2
J: TRBJ1-5
CDR3: CASSEPSGHQPQHF
DNA: TGTGCCAGCAGTGAACCGTCAGGGCATCAGCCCCAGCATTTT

size: NA
D: TRBD2
V: TRBV10-3
J: TRBJ2-5
CDR3: CAIGGGAGGETQYF
DNA: TGTGCCATCGGCGGGGGGGCAGGCGGGGAGACCCAGTACTTC

size: NA
D: NA
V: TRBV5-6
J: TRBJ2-5
CDR3: CASSLNFQETQYF
DNA: TGTGCCAGCAGCCTGAATTTTCAAGAGACCCAGTACTTC

size: NA
D: NA
V: TRBV29-1
J: TRBJ1-1
CDR3: CSVYGIAGTEAFF
DNA: TGCAGCGTTTATGGGATTGCGGGCACTGAAGCTTTCTTT

size: NA
D: NA
V: TRBV6-1
J: TRBJ2-7
CDR3: CASTITHYEQYF
DNA: TGTGCCAGCACCATCACCCACTACGAGCAGTACTTC

size: NA
D: NA
V: TRBV5-1
J: TRBJ2-3
CDR3: CASSLGRGSSTDTQYF
DNA: TGCGCCAGCAGCTTGGGTCGGGGGTCTAGCACAGATACGCAGTATTTT

size: NA
D: NA
V: TRBV11-2
J: TRBJ2-1
CDR3: CASSLSFGTQSSYNEQFF
DNA: TGTGCCAGCAGCTTATCGTTTGGGACGCAGAGCTCCTACAATGAGCAGTTCTTC

size: few
D: NA
V: TRBV9
J: TRBJ1-5
CDR3: CASSGGLGNQPQHF
DNA: TGTGCCAGCAGTGGAGGTTTGGGCAATCAGCCCCAGCATTTT

size: NA
D: NA
V: TRBV28
J: TRBJ1-1
CDR3: CASRGGGVGEAFF
DNA: TGTGCCAGCAGGGGCGGCGGTGTTGGTGAAGCTTTCTTT

size: NA
D: TRBD1
V: TRBV6-1
J: TRBJ2-7
CDR3: CASSQQGRYEQYF
DNA: TGTGCCAGCAGCCAACAGGGGCGCTACGAGCAGTACTTC

size: NA
D: NA
V: TRBV7-9
J: TRBJ2-5
CDR3: CASSLLLPGIGGETQYF
DNA: TGTGCCAGCAGCCTCCTCCTCCCCGGGATTGGAGGAGAGACCCAGTACTTC

size: NA
D: TRBD2
V: TRBV5-1
J: TRBJ2-1
CDR3: CASSLGEGSYNEQFF
DNA: TGCGCCAGCAGCCTCGGGGAGGGCTCCTACAATGAGCAGTTCTTC

size: NA
D: NA
V: TRBV28
J: TRBJ2-7
CDR3: CASSLAGMDEQYF
DNA: TGTGCCAGCAGTCTGGCAGGGATGGACGAGCAGTACTTC

size: NA
D: TRBD2
V: TRBV28
J: TRBJ2-5
CDR3: CASSFGSSGRGKTQYF
DNA: TGTGCCAGCAGTTTTGGATCTAGCGGGAGGGGGAAGACCCAGTACTTC

size: NA
D: TRBD1
V: TRBV4-2
J: TRBJ1-5
CDR3: CASSQGQGFWNQPQHF
DNA: TGTGCCAGCAGCCAAGGACAGGGTTTTTGGAATCAGCCCCAGCATTTT

size: NA
D: NA
V: TRBV30
J: TRBJ2-7
CDR3: CAWDTRGGEQYF
DNA: TGTGCCTGGGATACTAGAGGAGGCGAGCAGTACTTC

size: NA
D: TRBD1
V: TRBV9
J: TRBJ2-5
CDR3: CASTYGPGQKETQYF
DNA: TGTGCCAGCACGTACGGCCCGGGACAGAAGGAGACCCAGTACTTC

size: few
D: NA
V: TRBV25-1
J: TRBJ1-1
CDR3: CASTSGNTEAFF
DNA: TGTGCCAGTACCTCGGGGAACACTGAAGCTTTCTTT

size: NA
D: NA
V: TRBV28
J: TRBJ2-5
CDR3: CASRALETQYF
DNA: TGTGCCAGCAGGGCCCTAGAGACCCAGTACTTC

size: NA
D: NA
V: TRBV19
J: TRBJ1-1
CDR3: CASSPTGLNTEAFF
DNA: TGTGCCAGTAGCCCAACAGGGTTGAACACTGAAGCTTTCTTT

size: NA
D: TRBD1
V: TRBV18
J: TRBJ2-7
CDR3: CASSLSGTGGSYEQYF
DNA: TGTGCCAGCTCACTATCAGGGACAGGGGGATCCTACGAGCAGTACTTC

size: NA
D: NA
V: TRBV15
J: TRBJ2-5
CDR3: CATSRDQYSQETQYF
DNA: TGTGCCACCAGCAGAGATCAGTACAGCCAAGAGACCCAGTACTTC

size: NA
D: TRBD1
V: TRBV18
J: TRBJ1-5
CDR3: CASSPPGGTENQPQHF
DNA: TGTGCCAGCTCACCACCGGGCGGGACAGAAAATCAGCCCCAGCATTTT

size: NA
D: NA
V: TRBV28
J: TRBJ1-1
CDR3: CASSLEGSWNTEAFF
DNA: TGTGCCAGCAGTTTAGAGGGCAGCTGGAACACTGAAGCTTTCTTT

size: NA
D: TRBD1
V: TRBV14
J: TRBJ2-3
CDR3: CAGGTGPISTDTQYF
DNA: TGTGCCGGCGGGACAGGGCCGATTAGCACAGATACGCAGTATTTT

size: NA
D: TRBD2
V: TRBV6-6
J: TRBJ2-7
CDR3: CASNFGSGNREQYF
DNA: TGTGCCAGCAATTTCGGTAGCGGGAATCGGGAGCAGTACTTC

size: NA
D: TRBD1
V: TRBV6-5
J: TRBJ1-4
CDR3: CASRQGSTNEKLFF
DNA: TGTGCCAGCAGACAGGGGTCAACTAATGAAAAACTGTTTTTT

size: NA
D: NA
V: TRBV4-2
J: TRBJ1-2
CDR3: CASSQEGGGGYTF
DNA: TGTGCCAGCAGCCAAGAAGGGGGAGGTGGCTACACCTTC

size: NA
D: NA
V: TRBV18
J: TRBJ2-7
CDR3: CASSPPGRSGLYEQYF
DNA: TGTGCCAGCTCACCACCCGGGAGAAGCGGACTCTACGAGCAGTACTTC

size: NA
D: NA
V: TRBV28
J: TRBJ2-1
CDR3: CASRPGGTGFGQFF
DNA: TGTGCCAGCAGGCCCGGGGGGACAGGTTTTGGGCAGTTCTTC

size: NA
D: NA
V: TRBV28
J: TRBJ2-7
CDR3: CASSLTWEGDYEQYF
DNA: TGTGCCAGCAGCCTGACCTGGGAAGGGGACTACGAGCAGTACTTC

size: NA
D: NA
V: TRBV28
J: TRBJ2-3
CDR3: CASRGSGSTDTQYF
DNA: TGTGCCAGCAGGGGATCCGGGAGCACAGATACGCAGTATTTT

size: NA
D: TRBD2
V: TRBV5-1
J: TRBJ2-1
CDR3: CASSVTSGSYNEQFF
DNA: TGCGCCAGCAGCGTAACTAGCGGATCCTACAATGAGCAGTTCTTC

size: NA
D: NA
V: TRBV7-6
J: TRBJ2-7
CDR3: CASRLGHEQYF
DNA: TGTGCCAGCCGACTTGGGCACGAGCAGTACTTC

size: NA
D: NA
V: TRBV28
J: TRBJ1-5
CDR3: CASSRDFNQPQHF
DNA: TGTGCCAGCAGCAGGGACTTCAATCAGCCCCAGCATTTT